This TCR beta chain was captured in a study of T cells in Graves' hyperthyroidism and ophthalmopathy. At the level of the study: At initial diagnosis, before any treatment had begun, peripheral blood was obtained.

CDR1 is SGHAT, CDR2 FQDESV, per germline (reference sequence). Trimming took 5 bases from V and 3 from J, leaving 12 bases between them. CDR3 length: 14 amino acids. Amplification of TCR beta CDR3 regions was performed using RNA transcripts as template. First-round RT-PCR of the TCR CDR3 relied on the HTBI primer set. A single record per CDR3 protein comes from TCRdb applying MiXCR to the multiplex PCR reads. The sample yields 700,000 to 850,000 distinct CDR3 sequences, under 45% seen once. This clonotype was obtained from a woman aged 40 to 49 with Graves' hyperthyroidism. The sample comprised blood. This sequence joins TRBV11-1 and TRBJ2-3; D might be TRBD2 (6 bases). DNA of the CDR3: TGTGCCAGCAGCCAGGAGGGCGGGACAGATACGCAGTATTTT. Protein product: CASSQEGGTDTQYF.